Given below is one T cell receptor beta chain in context. No antigen is known for it. This specimen belongs to a study of PD-L1 blockade in urothelial cancer. Study overall: Patients commenced atezolizumab at some point between 2014 and 2016, and it was given at 1,200 mg intravenously every 3 weeks. Study observations and caveats: The study found that durable-benefit patients expanded tumor-associated blood clones more at 3 weeks.

Each patient contributed between 1 and 8 total time points of blood mononuclear cells, pretreatment and during treatment. This table comes from immunoSEQ multiplex PCR, and its TCRdb copy is limited to in-frame clones, with some not included. The sample includes 70,000 to 85,000 clones, around four fifths of them seen just once. This TCR was recovered from a man in his 70s with urothelial cancer. Sequenced material: PBMCs, taken around atezolizumab (anti-PD-L1) treatment.

The CDR3 spells CASSFGAANEQFF. In DNA form, the CDR3 reads TGTGCCAGCAGCTTTGGGGCGGCTAATGAGCAGTTCTTC. The chain couples TRBV5-4 to TRBJ2-1, with D perhaps matching TRBD1 (5 bases). CDR3 length equals 13 residues. The V end lost 2 bases, the J end lost 7 bases, and 10 bases lay between the germline ends. Germline values: CDR1 SGHNT, CDR2 YYREEE (reference sequence).